The clone carrying this T cell receptor (beta chain) was detected a few times. The target antigen is unknown. The sample is drawn from a study of T-cell reconstitution after alpha-beta-depleted transplantation in children. General study points: Surviving recipient T cells and thymic progenitors produced the high day-60 TCRbeta diversity seen in some patients. Roughly two months post-transplant, alpha-beta T cells reportedly originated from several hundred graft clones that had expanded. Newly made T cells mostly supplied T-cell counts and diversity one year after transplant.

Unique molecular identifiers were used to barcode this TCRbeta library. TCRdb re-derived calls from the PCR reads in MiXCR, one entry per CDR3 protein. Seen here are some 300,000 distinct CDR3 sequences, around 10% observed once, and the top ten hold 7.5%. This sequence was found in a boy under two years old with acute myeloid leukemia, due to receive a stem cell transplant. Here the sequenced sample was PBMCs, taken before TCRalphabeta/CD19-depleted stem cell transplant.

CDR3 sequence: CASSVDGTGGLGQYF. The CDR3 coding sequence is TGTGCCAGCAGCGTAGACGGGACAGGGGGGCTAGGGCAGTACTTC. The rearrangement uses TRBV9 and TRBJ2-7; 11 nucleotides match TRBD1. V lost 0 bases to trimming and J lost 9 bases; unmatched junction nucleotides: 8. Germline CDR1 is SGDLS and CDR2 is YYNGEE. The CDR3 covers 15 residues.